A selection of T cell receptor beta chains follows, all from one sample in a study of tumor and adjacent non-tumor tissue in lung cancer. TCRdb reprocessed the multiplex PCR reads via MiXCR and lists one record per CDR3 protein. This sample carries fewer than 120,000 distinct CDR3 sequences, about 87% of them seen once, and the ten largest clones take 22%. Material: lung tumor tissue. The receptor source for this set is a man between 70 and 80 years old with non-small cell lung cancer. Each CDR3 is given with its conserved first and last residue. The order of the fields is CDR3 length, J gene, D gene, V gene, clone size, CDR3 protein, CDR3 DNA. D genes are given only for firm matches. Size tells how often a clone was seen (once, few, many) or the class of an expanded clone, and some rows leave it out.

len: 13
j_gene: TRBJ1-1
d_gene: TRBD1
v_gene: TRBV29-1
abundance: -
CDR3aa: CSVRQGPRSEAFF
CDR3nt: TGCAGCGTAAGACAGGGGCCGAGGTCTGAAGCTTTCTTT

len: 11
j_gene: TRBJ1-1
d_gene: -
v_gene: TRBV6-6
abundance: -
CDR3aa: CTSTSRWQAFF
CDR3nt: TGTACCAGCACCTCCCGCTGGCAAGCTTTCTTT

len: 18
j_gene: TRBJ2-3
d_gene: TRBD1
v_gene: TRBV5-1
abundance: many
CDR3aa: CASSSRGQGAVVADTQYF
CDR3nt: TGCGCCAGCAGTTCAAGGGGACAGGGGGCCGTGGTGGCAGATACGCAGTATTTT

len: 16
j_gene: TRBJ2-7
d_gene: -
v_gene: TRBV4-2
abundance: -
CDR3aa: CASTPASGRDSYEQYF
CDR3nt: TGTGCCAGCACCCCAGCTTCAGGCAGGGACTCTTACGAGCAGTATTTC

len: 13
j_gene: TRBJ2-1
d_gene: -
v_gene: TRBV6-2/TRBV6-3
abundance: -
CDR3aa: CASYRCGYNEQFF
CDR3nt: TGTGCCAGCTACAGATGCGGTTACAACGAGCAGTTCTTC

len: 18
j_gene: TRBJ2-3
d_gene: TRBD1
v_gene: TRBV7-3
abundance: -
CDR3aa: CASSLTRGTGGETYTQYF
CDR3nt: TGTGCCAGCAGCTTAACAAGGGGGACAGGGGGCGAGACATATACGCAGTATTTT

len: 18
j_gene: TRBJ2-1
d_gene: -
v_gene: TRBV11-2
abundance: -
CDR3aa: CANCLHVRDWVSYNEQFF
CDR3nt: TGTGCCAACTGTTTACATGTGCGGGACTGGGTCTCCTACAATGAGCAGTTCTTC

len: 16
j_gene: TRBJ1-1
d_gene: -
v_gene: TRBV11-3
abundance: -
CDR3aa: CARSLFNIRMNTEAFF
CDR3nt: TGTGCCAGAAGCTTATTCAATATCAGGATGAACACTGAAGCTTTCTTT

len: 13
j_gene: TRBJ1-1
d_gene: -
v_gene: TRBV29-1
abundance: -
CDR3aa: CSGHGTKYTEAFF
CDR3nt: TGCAGCGGACACGGGACAAAATACACTGAAGCTTTCTTT

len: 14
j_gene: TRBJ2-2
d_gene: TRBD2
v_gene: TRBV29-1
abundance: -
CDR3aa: CSADVAGGTEELFF
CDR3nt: TGCAGTGCTGACGTAGCGGGGGGTACCGAGGAGCTGTTTTTT

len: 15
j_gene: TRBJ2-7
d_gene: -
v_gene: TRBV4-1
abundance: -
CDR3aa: CASNHLGDRIYEQHF
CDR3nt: TGCGCCAGCAACCACCTGGGAGACAGAATCTACGAGCAGCACTTC

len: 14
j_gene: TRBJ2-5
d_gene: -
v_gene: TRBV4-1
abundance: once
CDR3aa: CVSSQQSGQETQYF
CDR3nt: TGCGTCAGCAGCCAACAATCTGGGCAAGAGACCCAGTACTTC

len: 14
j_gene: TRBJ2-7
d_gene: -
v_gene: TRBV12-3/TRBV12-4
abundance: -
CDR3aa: CTSKQAPSNYEEYF
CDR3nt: TGTACCAGCAAACAGGCCCCATCCAACTACGAGGAGTACTTC

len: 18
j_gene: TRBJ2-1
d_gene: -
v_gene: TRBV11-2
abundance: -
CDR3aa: CPSRLHVRDWASYNEHFF
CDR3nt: TGTCCCAGCAGGTTACATGTGCGGGACTGGGCCTCCTACAATGAGCATTTCTTC

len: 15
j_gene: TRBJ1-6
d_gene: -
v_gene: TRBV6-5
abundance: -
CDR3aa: CASRTVERFNSPPHF
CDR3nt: TGTGCCAGCAGGACAGTCGAAAGATTTAATTCACCCCCCCACTTT

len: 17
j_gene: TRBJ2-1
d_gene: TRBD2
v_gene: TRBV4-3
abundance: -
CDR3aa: CASIRDPAGAEYIEQFF
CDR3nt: TGCGCCAGCATCCGAGACCCAGCGGGAGCTGAATACATTGAGCAGTTCTTC

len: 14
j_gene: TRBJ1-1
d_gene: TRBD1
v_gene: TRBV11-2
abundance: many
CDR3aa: CASSIARGRTEAFF
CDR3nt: TGTGCCAGCAGCATTGCCAGGGGGCGAACTGAAGCTTTCTTT

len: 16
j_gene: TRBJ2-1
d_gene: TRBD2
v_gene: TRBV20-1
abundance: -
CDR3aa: CSARPGLAGVGNEQFF
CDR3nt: TGCAGTGCTAGACCCGGACTAGCGGGAGTAGGTAATGAGCAGTTCTTC

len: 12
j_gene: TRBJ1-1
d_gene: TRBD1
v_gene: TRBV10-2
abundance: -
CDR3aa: CATRDRGVEAFF
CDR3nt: TGCGCCACCAGGGACAGGGGCGTTGAAGCCTTCTTT

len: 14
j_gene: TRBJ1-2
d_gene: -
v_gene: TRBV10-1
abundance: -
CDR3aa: CASSPGTGGEVYTF
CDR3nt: TGCGCCAGCAGTCCCGGGACGGGGGGCGAAGTATACACCTTC

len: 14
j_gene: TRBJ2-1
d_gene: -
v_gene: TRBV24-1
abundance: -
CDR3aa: CATSGRGRDNEQFF
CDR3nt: TGTGCCACCAGTGGCAGGGGCCGGGACAATGAGCAGTTCTTC

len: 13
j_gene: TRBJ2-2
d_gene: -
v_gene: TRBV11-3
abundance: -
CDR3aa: CASSFLYTGKLFF
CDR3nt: TGTGCCAGCAGCTTCCTTTACACCGGGAAGCTGTTTTTT

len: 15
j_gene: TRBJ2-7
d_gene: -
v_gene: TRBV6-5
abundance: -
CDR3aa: CAVGRRLVGSYGQYF
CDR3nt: TGTGCCGTCGGAAGGAGACTAGTGGGTTCTTACGGGCAGTACTTC

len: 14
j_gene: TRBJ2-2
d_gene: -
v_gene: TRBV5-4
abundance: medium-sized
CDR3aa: CASSRIRDTGELFF
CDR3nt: TGTGCCAGCAGCCGGATTAGGGACACCGGGGAGCTGTTTTTT

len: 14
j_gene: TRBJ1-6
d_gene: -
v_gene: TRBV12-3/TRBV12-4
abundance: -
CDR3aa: CASSRTVYNSPSHF
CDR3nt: TGTGCCAGCAGTCGTACAGTCTATAATTCACCCTCCCACTTT